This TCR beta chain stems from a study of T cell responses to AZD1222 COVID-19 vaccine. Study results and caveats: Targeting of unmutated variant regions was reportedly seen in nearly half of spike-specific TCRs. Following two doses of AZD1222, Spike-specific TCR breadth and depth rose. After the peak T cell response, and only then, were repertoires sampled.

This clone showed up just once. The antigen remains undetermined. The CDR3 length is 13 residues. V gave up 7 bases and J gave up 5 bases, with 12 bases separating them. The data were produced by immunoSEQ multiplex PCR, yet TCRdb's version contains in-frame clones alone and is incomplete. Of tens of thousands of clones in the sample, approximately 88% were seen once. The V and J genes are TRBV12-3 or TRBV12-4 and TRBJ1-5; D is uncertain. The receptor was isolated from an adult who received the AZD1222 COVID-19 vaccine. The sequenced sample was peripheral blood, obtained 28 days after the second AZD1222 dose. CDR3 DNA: TGTGCCAGCACTCTCGAGGTGTATCAGCCCCAGCATTTT. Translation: CASTLEVYQPQHF.